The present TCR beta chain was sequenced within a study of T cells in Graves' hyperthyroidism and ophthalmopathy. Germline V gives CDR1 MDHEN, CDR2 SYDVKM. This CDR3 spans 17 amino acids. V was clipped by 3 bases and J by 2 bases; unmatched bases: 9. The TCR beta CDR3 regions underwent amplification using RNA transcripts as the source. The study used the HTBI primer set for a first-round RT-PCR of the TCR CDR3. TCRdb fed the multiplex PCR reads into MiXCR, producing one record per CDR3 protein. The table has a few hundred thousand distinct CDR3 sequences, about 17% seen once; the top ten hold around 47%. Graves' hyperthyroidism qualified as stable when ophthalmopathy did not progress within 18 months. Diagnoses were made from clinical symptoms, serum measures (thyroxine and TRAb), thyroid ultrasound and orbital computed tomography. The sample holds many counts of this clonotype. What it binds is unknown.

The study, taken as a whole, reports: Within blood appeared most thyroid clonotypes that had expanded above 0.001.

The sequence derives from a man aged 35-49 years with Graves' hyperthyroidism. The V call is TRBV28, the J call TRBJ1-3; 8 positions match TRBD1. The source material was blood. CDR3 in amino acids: CASSFEQETGAGNTIYF. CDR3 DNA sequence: TGTGCCAGCAGTTTCGAACAAGAGACAGGGGCTGGAAACACCATATATTTT.